This T cell receptor (beta chain) came from a study of graft-versus-host responses after intestinal transplantation. About the research overall: Anti-thymocyte globulin served as induction for all recipients, who then took tacrolimus and steroids for approximately three years.

V was clipped by 4 bases and J by 3 bases; unmatched bases: 10. The CDR3 is made up of 16 amino acids. The germline V gene encodes CDR1 MNHNS and CDR2 SASEGT. Sequencing used immunoSEQ multiplex PCR; TCRdb keeps in-frame clones, though not all of them. The profile shows about 10,000 clones, over 90% of them singletons. This clone was seen a single time. The chain links TRBV6-1 to TRBJ2-7; 9 bases fit TRBD1. This sample comprised PBMCs, obtained around 74 days after transplant. This TCR derives from a human patient who received an intestinal transplant, so some T cells may come from the graft donor. CDR3 DNA: TGTGCCAGCAGTGCGTTGGGGACAGGGACGTTCTACGAGCAGTACTTC. It is translated as CASSALGTGTFYEQYF.